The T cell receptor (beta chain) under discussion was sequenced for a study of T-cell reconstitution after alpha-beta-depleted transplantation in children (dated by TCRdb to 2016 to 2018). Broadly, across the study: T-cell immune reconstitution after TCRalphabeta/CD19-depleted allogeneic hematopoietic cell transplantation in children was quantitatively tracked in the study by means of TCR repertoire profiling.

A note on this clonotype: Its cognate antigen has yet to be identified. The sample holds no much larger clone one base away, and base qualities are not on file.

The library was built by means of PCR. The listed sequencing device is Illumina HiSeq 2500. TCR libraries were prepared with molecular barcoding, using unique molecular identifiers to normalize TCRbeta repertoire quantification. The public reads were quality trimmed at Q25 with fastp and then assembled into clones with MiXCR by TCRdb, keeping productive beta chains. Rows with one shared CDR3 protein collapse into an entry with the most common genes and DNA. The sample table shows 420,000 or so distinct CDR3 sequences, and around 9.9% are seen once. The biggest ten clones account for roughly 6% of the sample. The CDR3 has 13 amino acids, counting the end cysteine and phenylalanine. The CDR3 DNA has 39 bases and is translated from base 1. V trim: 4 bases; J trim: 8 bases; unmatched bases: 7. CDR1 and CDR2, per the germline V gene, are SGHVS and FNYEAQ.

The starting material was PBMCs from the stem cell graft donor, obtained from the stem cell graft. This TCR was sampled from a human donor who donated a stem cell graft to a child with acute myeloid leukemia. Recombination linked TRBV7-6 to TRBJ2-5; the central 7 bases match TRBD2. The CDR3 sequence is CASSSAGPSTQYF. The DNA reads TGTGCCAGCAGCTCAGCGGGGCCCAGTACCCAGTACTTC.